Presented here are 29 T cell receptor beta chains from one specimen sequenced in a study of cytomegalovirus exposure and HLA in healthy donors. The PCR ran on 60 Vbeta and 13 Jbeta primers. Sequenced by immunoSEQ multiplex PCR; TCRdb stores in-frame clones only, minus some. The repertoire consists of about 130,000 clones, with 83% occurring once and the leading ten covering around 3.5%. Sequenced sample: PBMCs. Source of these receptors: a woman between 35 and 50 years old in good health and CMV-seropositive.

J is TRBJ2-7 and V is TRBV2; 8 nucleotides match TRBD2. Unmatched junction bases numbered 9, after V lost 3 bases and J lost 8 bases. CDR1 SNHLY and CDR2 FYNNEI come from the germline V gene. This CDR3 has 14 amino acids. CDR3 sequence reads: CASSDRTSLNKQYF. The CDR3 region has the DNA TGTGCCAGCAGTGATAGGACTAGCCTGAATAAGCAGTACTTC. The whole variable domain, remainder taken from reference TRBV2 and TRBJ2-7, is EPEVTQTPSHQVTQMGQEVILRCVPISNHLYFYWYRQILGQKVEFLVSFYNNEISEKSEIFDDQFSVERPDGSNFTLKIRSTKLEDSAMYFCASSDRTSLNKQYFGPGTRLTVT.

This clone was detected only once. The chain uses TRBV28 and TRBJ1-2; no definite D call. Looked up from germline, CDR1 is MDHEN and CDR2 is SYDVKM. The V and J ends lost 3 bases and 2 bases respectively, with 10 bases between them. There are 14 residues in the CDR3. The CDR3 bases are TGTGCCAGCAGTTTCCTTAGGGAGAACTATGGCTACACCTTC. It is translated as CASSFLRENYGYTF.

In its sample, this clone was seen once. The V and J genes are TRBV5-5 and TRBJ2-7, with 11 bases identical to TRBD2. The CDR3 sequence is 15 residues long. V lost 1 base to trimming and J lost 6 bases; unmatched junction nucleotides: 6. CDR1 is SGHKS and CDR2 is YYEKEE in the germline V gene (reference sequence). The CDR3 spells CASSLLAGGLPEQYF. The CDR3 region has the DNA TGTGCCAGCAGCTTGTTAGCGGGAGGGCTTCCCGAGCAGTACTTC.

J is TRBJ1-1 and V is TRBV27; D may be TRBD1 (6 bases). Deletions cut 8 bases from V and 2 bases from J, with 12 bases between. The CDR3 is made up of 13 amino acids. Germline loops: CDR1 MNHEY, CDR2 SMNVEV (reference sequence). This chain's CDR3 is CASQWTENTEAFF. The CDR3 nucleotides read TGTGCCAGCCAATGGACAGAAAACACTGAAGCTTTCTTT.

The gene calls are TRBV19 and TRBJ2-5; TRBD2 aligns across 8 bases. CDR3 length: 15 amino acids. V lost 6 bases, J lost 4 bases, and 10 bases stayed unmatched. Germline CDR1 reads LNHDA; CDR2 reads SQIVND (reference sequence). The CDR3 is CASRNTPTSGETQYF. In nucleotides, the CDR3 is TGTGCCAGTAGAAATACCCCAACTAGCGGAGAGACCCAGTACTTC.

V is TRBV6-1 and J is TRBJ1-2; TRBD1 might be the D (5 bases). There are 13 residues in the CDR3. CDR1 MNHNS and CDR2 SASEGT come from the germline V gene. V lost 5 bases and J 3 bases, leaving 10 bases between the germline ends. DNA of the CDR3: TGTGCCAGCAGTAAAGGCAGGGACTATGGCTACACCTTC. Translation: CASSKGRDYGYTF.

V gene TRBV28 combines with J gene TRBJ1-6, with TRBD1 matching over 7 bases. CDR1 is MDHEN, CDR2 SYDVKM, per germline. The CDR3 length is 14 residues. V lost 9 bases, J lost 5 bases, and 7 bases stayed unmatched. The CDR3 here is CASTGTVHNSPLHF. CDR3 bases: TGTGCCAGTACCGGGACAGTCCATAATTCACCCCTCCACTTT.

This clone was detected a few times. Other DNA sequences in this specimen translate into the identical CDR3. The chain uses TRBV2 and TRBJ2-6, with 8 bases matching TRBD2. Germline lookup yields CDR1 SNHLY and CDR2 FYNNEI. With 6 bases clipped from V and 0 bases from J, the junction kept 4 bases outside the gene matches. This CDR3 comprises 16 residues. In nucleotides, the CDR3 is TGTGCCAGCAGCGGGGGGGGAGTCTCTGGGGCCAACGTCCTGACTTTC. Translating it yields CASSGGGVSGANVLTF.

The chain links TRBV14 to TRBJ2-7, with D possibly matching TRBD2 (6 bases). The V gene's germline CDR1 is SGHDN and CDR2 FVKESK. The CDR3 is made up of 14 amino acids. Trimming removed 8 bases from V and 3 bases from J, with 17 bases in between. The CDR3 loop reads CASQLGSGFYEQYF. CDR3 DNA sequence: TGTGCCAGCCAGCTGGGTAGCGGCTTCTACGAGCAGTACTTC.

The chain is built from TRBV19 and TRBJ2-6; 7 positions match TRBD1. Germline V gene data show CDR1 as LNHDA and CDR2 as SQIVND (reference sequence). V lost 6 bases, J lost 0 bases, and 11 bases stayed unmatched. This CDR3 is 18 amino acids long. The CDR3 DNA sequence: TGTGCCAGTAGATTCCACCGGGACAGAAGCTCTGGGGCCAACGTCCTGACTTTC. This sequence encodes CASRFHRDRSSGANVLTF.

The CDR3 loop is CASSPRGSPVGQFF. CDR3 DNA sequence: TGTGCCAGCAGCCCCAGAGGCTCCCCAGTAGGGCAGTTCTTC. The J gene is TRBJ2-1, the V gene TRBV2, with unresolved D. CDR1 is SNHLY and CDR2 is FYNNEI in the germline V gene. CDR3 length equals 14 residues. With 6 bases removed from V and 12 bases from J, the gap between germline ends came to 21 bases.

This clone came up a few times. CDR3 residues: CASSSQGGNTEAFF. CDR3 nucleotide sequence: TGTGCCAGCAGTTCCCAGGGGGGGAACACTGAAGCTTTCTTT. The chain recombines TRBV28 with TRBJ1-1; 7 nucleotides align to TRBD1. The CDR3 length is 14 residues. CDR1 and CDR2 (germline): MDHEN, SYDVKM. V lost 4 bases to trimming and J lost 1 base; unmatched junction nucleotides: 3.

This clone was counted a few times. The genes are TRBV10-1 and TRBJ2-3; 8 bases line up with TRBD1. V was pared by 4 bases and J by 5 bases, with 5 bases of the junction left unmatched. Germline V CDR1 and CDR2: WNHNN, SYGVQD (reference sequence). There are 14 residues in the CDR3. This CDR3 is CASSAQTGEDTQYF. Here the CDR3 DNA reads TGCGCCAGCAGTGCCCAGACAGGGGAAGATACGCAGTATTTT.

This clone was found once. This chain joins TRBV10-3 and TRBJ2-7, with TRBD2 matching over 15 bases. Germline CDR1 reads ENHRY; CDR2 reads SYGVKD. V lost 5 bases to trimming and J lost 2 bases; unmatched junction nucleotides: 1. This CDR3 is built from 15 residues. The CDR3 loop reads CAISRTSGRAYEQYF. The CDR3 coding sequence is TGTGCCATCAGTAGGACTAGCGGGAGGGCCTACGAGCAGTACTTC.

The V gene is TRBV6-1, the J gene TRBJ2-3, with TRBD2 matching over 8 bases. The V gene's germline CDR1 is MNHNS and CDR2 SASEGT. Trimming cost V 4 bases and J 6 bases; bases outside gene matches: 6. The CDR3 is made up of 14 amino acids. Written as DNA, the CDR3 is TGTGCCAGCAGTGGAGAGCGGGAGTCGGATACGCAGTATTTT. Translating it yields CASSGERESDTQYF.

The V gene is TRBV6-5, the J gene TRBJ2-3; 11 bases match TRBD2. The CDR3 runs to 15 residues. The germline gives CDR1 MNHEY, CDR2 SVGAGI. J was trimmed by 4 bases and V by 6 bases; bases with no gene match: 6. The CDR3 region has the DNA TGTGCCAGCAGCCAAACTAGCGGGAGCCCAGATACGCAGTATTTT. The encoded protein is CASSQTSGSPDTQYF.

This rearrangement joins TRBV7-9 to TRBJ1-2, with 7 bases aligning to TRBD1. V shed 5 bases, J shed 6 bases, and the junction held 6 bases outside the gene matches. Germline CDR1 and CDR2: SEHNR and FQNEAQ (reference sequence). The CDR3 runs to 13 residues. The DNA of the CDR3 is TGTGCCAGCAGCGAGACAGGGATCAATGGCTACACCTTC. Protein sequence: CASSETGINGYTF. Based on the CDR3 plus reference TRBV7-9 and TRBJ1-2, the full variable domain is DTGVSQNPRHKITKRGQNVTFRCDPISEHNRLYWYRQTLGQGPEFLTYFQNEAQLEKSRLLSDRFSAERPKGSFSTLEIQRTEQGDSAMYLCASSETGINGYTFGSGTRLTVV.

This sequence joins TRBV5-1 and TRBJ1-3; 9 nucleotides agree with TRBD1. Losses at the gene ends were 0 bases for V and 0 bases for J; bases not matched to a gene: 10. The germline V gene encodes CDR1 SGHRS and CDR2 YFSETQ. The CDR3 extends over 19 amino acids. CDR3 DNA: TGCGCCAGCAGCTTGGACCCTAGGACAGGGGCCTCCTCTGGAAACACCATATATTTT. Its protein is CASSLDPRTGASSGNTIYF.

The chain carries TRBV19 and TRBJ2-7; tentative D call: TRBD2 (6 bases). The CDR3 spans 16 residues. Trimming stripped 6 bases from V and 0 bases from J, with 18 bases between. Germline CDR1 LNHDA, CDR2 SQIVND (reference sequence). The CDR3 spells CASSPRSSGISYEQYF. The CDR3 nucleotides are TGTGCCAGTAGCCCTCGGAGTAGCGGAATCTCCTACGAGCAGTACTTC.

The chain uses TRBV19 and TRBJ1-4; D not resolved. Trimming removed 3 bases at V and 8 bases at J, with 13 bases between. The CDR3 covers 14 residues. CDR1 and CDR2 (germline): LNHDA, SQIVND (reference sequence). CDR3 protein: CASSIGGGGEKLFF. CDR3 sequence (DNA): TGTGCCAGTAGTATTGGTGGCGGAGGGGAAAAACTGTTTTTT. The variable domain in full, completed from reference TRBV19 and TRBJ1-4, reads DGGITQSPKYLFRKEGQNVTLSCEQNLNHDAMYWYRQDPGQGLRLIYYSQIVNDFQKGDIAEGYSVSREKKESFPLTVTSAQKNPTAFYLCASSIGGGGEKLFFGSGTQLSVL.

In the case of this clone: Other nucleotide sequences from this sample produce the same CDR3. The chain uses TRBV25-1 and TRBJ1-1, with a possible D match to TRBD1 (6 bases). The CDR3 contains 12 residues. V dropped 3 bases and J dropped 4 bases, with 6 bases sitting between them. Germline V CDR1 and CDR2: MGHDK, SYGVNS. The CDR3 DNA reads TGTGCCAGCAGTGAGACAGGCACTGAAGCTTTCTTT. It translates to CASSETGTEAFF. The full variable domain, with the rest looked up from reference TRBV25-1 and TRBJ1-1, is EADIYQTPRYLVIGTGKKITLECSQTMGHDKMYWYQQDPGMELHLIHYSYGVNSTEKGDLSSESTVSRIRTEHFPLTLESARPSHTSQYLCASSETGTEAFFGQGTRLTVV.

This chain joins TRBV5-1 and TRBJ2-7, with 7 bases aligning to TRBD2. V lost 0 bases to trimming and J lost 0 bases; unmatched junction nucleotides: 3. CDR1 is SGHRS, CDR2 YFSETQ, per germline. The CDR3 totals 15 residues. CDR3 DNA: TGCGCCAGCAGCTTGGACGGGAGGAGCTCCTACGAGCAGTACTTC. It encodes CASSLDGRSSYEQYF.

This rearrangement joins TRBV5-5 to TRBJ1-3; 9 positions match TRBD1. Germline V gene sequence: CDR1 SGHKS, CDR2 YYEKEE (reference sequence). This CDR3 contains 17 residues. V gave up 4 bases and J gave up 4 bases; unmatched junction bases: 12. CDR3 protein: CASSDGRRTGAGNTIYF. CDR3 DNA sequence: TGTGCCAGCAGCGACGGCCGGAGGACAGGGGCGGGAAACACCATATATTTT.

This clone was recorded once. This CDR3 is CASSYLVFDTEAFF. As DNA, the CDR3 is TGTGCCAGCAGTTATCTTGTTTTCGACACTGAAGCTTTCTTT. The chain couples TRBV6-5 to TRBJ1-1; D call uncertain. The CDR3 is made up of 14 amino acids. Trimming pared 3 bases from V and 3 bases from J, leaving 11 bases between. Germline V lookup: CDR1 MNHEY, CDR2 SVGAGI.

V gene TRBV9 combines with J gene TRBJ2-3; 8 bases are shared with TRBD1. Trimming at V came to 0 bases and at J to 5 bases, leaving 5 bases not matched to a gene. Germline V gives CDR1 SGDLS, CDR2 YYNGEE. The CDR3 consists of 15 residues. CDR3 region: CASSVAGRGQDTQYF. The CDR3 nucleotides are TGTGCCAGCAGCGTAGCTGGCAGGGGGCAAGATACGCAGTATTTT. Variable domain in full (rest from reference TRBV9 and TRBJ2-3): DSGVTQTPKHLITATGQRVTLRCSPRSGDLSVYWYQQSLDQGLQFLIQYYNGEERAKGNILERFSAQQFPDLHSELNLSSLELGDSALYFCASSVAGRGQDTQYFGPGTRLTVL.

CDR3 in amino acids: CASSLDRGASYGYTF. The CDR3 bases are TGCGCCAGCAGCTTGGACAGGGGCGCGAGCTATGGCTACACCTTC. The gene calls are TRBV5-1 and TRBJ1-2; the match to TRBD1 covers 7 bases. The CDR3 runs to 15 residues. Trimming cost V 0 bases and J 4 bases; bases outside gene matches: 6. The germline CDR1 and CDR2 sequences are SGHRS and YFSETQ.

The chain recombines TRBV27 with TRBJ1-3; 8 nucleotides align to TRBD1. The trim removed 8 bases at V and 5 bases at J, leaving 11 bases unmatched. The CDR3 totals 15 residues. Germline loops: CDR1 MNHEY, CDR2 SMNVEV (reference sequence). CDR3 region: CASAPTGEVRNTIYF. CDR3 DNA: TGTGCCAGCGCCCCGACAGGGGAAGTGAGAAACACCATATATTTT.

The gene calls are TRBV27 and TRBJ2-1, with D possibly being TRBD2 (5 bases). Germline CDR1 reads MNHEY; CDR2 reads SMNVEV (reference sequence). Trimming cost V 4 bases and J 6 bases, with 13 bases left between them. This CDR3 spans 14 amino acids. The CDR3 loop reads CASSSTRSVNEQFF. The CDR3 nucleotides read TGTGCCAGCAGTTCAACTAGAAGTGTCAATGAGCAGTTCTTC.

The sample holds one count of this clone. The rearrangement joins TRBV4-1 to TRBJ1-1, with D maybe TRBD1 (5 bases). Trimming shortened V by 4 bases and J by 5 bases, and 14 bases separated the two germline ends. There are 14 residues in the CDR3. CDR1 is MGHRA, CDR2 YSYEKL, per germline. CDR3 in amino acids: CASSLGVLETEAFF. The DNA for the CDR3 is TGCGCCAGCAGCCTAGGGGTGCTCGAAACTGAAGCTTTCTTT.